This T cell receptor beta chain came from a study of cytomegalovirus exposure and HLA in healthy donors. General study results and limits: Later analysis found that TCR beta chains associated with HLA were more clonally expanded than other, equally common chains. TCR beta chain V- and J-gene trimming was linked, in a later analysis, to a missense variant in DCLRE1C.

V lost 3 bases and J lost 1; bases outside the gene matches: 11. Looked up from germline, CDR1 is SGDLS and CDR2 is YYNGEE. The CDR3 loop spans 18 amino acids. This clone was found a few times. Antigen unknown. Healthy bone marrow donors supplied every sample. In the PCR, 60 Vbeta and 13 Jbeta primers were used. TCRdb's table, derived via immunoSEQ multiplex PCR, lists solely in-frame clones and lacks some. The repertoire holds some 93,000 clones, with less than 9.5% as singletons. The TCR originated in a man aged 45 to 65 in good health and CMV-seropositive. The material sequenced was PBMCs. V and J are TRBV9 and TRBJ2-5; 11 nucleotides match TRBD2. The CDR3 protein is CASSAGRPGLAAQETQYF. The CDR3 DNA reads as TGTGCCAGCAGCGCGGGAAGACCGGGACTAGCGGCCCAAGAGACCCAGTACTTC.